The 25 T cell receptor beta chains reported below all come from one sample, sequenced in a study of CDR3 diversity in severe acne. TCRdb re-analysed the PCR reads in MiXCR, keeping a single row per CDR3 protein. The sample has about 90,000 distinct CDR3 sequences, 45% to 50% seen once. Sequencing was performed on blood. The source is a male donor in good health, serving as a control.

This clonotype came up a few times. The chain couples TRBV24-1 to TRBJ1-2; TRBD1 agrees at 9 bases. Germline trimming cut 3 bases from V and 7 bases from J; bases unmatched to any gene: 5. CDR3 length: 14 residues. The germline gives CDR1 KGHDR, CDR2 SFDVKD. The CDR3 is CATSDTGTGSGYTF. As DNA, the CDR3 is TGTGCCACCAGTGATACCGGGACAGGGTCTGGCTACACCTTC.

For this clonotype: The junction and the germline gene differ at one end; a read error may be behind it. The chain carries TRBV9 and TRBJ2-2; D is perhaps TRBD2 (5 bases). There are 15 residues in the CDR3. In germline, CDR1 is SGDLS, CDR2 YYNGEE. CDR3 protein: CASSVGLQNTGELLF. CDR3 sequence (DNA): TGTGCCAGCAGCGTAGGCCTCCAGAACACCGGGGAGCTGCTTTTT. The full variable domain, with the rest looked up from reference TRBV9 and TRBJ2-2, is DSGVTQTPKHLITATGQRVTLRCSPRSGDLSVYWYQQSLDQGLQFLIQYYNGEERAKGNILERFSAQQFPDLHSELNLSSLELGDSALYFCASSVGLQNTGELLFGEGSRLTVL.

This clonotype was detected a few times. V usage is TRBV20-1 and J usage is TRBJ1-4; D is unresolved. The length of the CDR3 is 12 residues. The germline V gene encodes CDR1 DFQATT and CDR2 SNEGSKA (reference sequence). Trimming took off 8 bases at V and 6 bases at J, with 13 bases between the two ends. The CDR3 nucleotides read TGCAGTATCTGGAGTGGCGATGAAAAACTGTTTTTT. It yields the protein CSIWSGDEKLFF.

This clonotype was detected a few times. This rearrangement joins TRBV6-5 to TRBJ1-5; possibly TRBD1 for D (5 bases). Germline V CDR1 and CDR2: MNHEY, SVGAGI. The CDR3 runs 15 residues. V lost 6 bases to trimming and J lost 5 bases, with 17 bases between them. DNA for the CDR3: TGTGCCAGCAGACACCTGGAGTGGGGGGATCAGCCCCAGCATTTT. This encodes CASRHLEWGDQPQHF.

This clonotype was seen only once. This chain connects TRBV20-1 to TRBJ2-3; TRBD1 agrees at 7 bases. The CDR3 runs 15 residues. The V and J ends lost 7 bases and 3 bases, in that order; junction bases with no gene match: 13. Per germline, CDR1 DFQATT and CDR2 SNEGSKA (reference sequence). This CDR3 is CSEDRQGGMTDTQYF. The CDR3 DNA is TGCAGTGAAGACCGACAGGGTGGTATGACAGATACGCAGTATTTT.

V and J are TRBV2 and TRBJ2-7; 9 nucleotides align to TRBD1. The CDR3 spans 15 residues. After removal of 2 bases from V and 2 bases from J, the junction contained 4 bases not matched to a gene. Per the germline V gene, CDR1 is SNHLY and CDR2 is FYNNEI. CDR3 residues: CASSEWDRAPYEQYF. The CDR3 DNA is TGTGCCAGCAGTGAATGGGACAGGGCCCCCTACGAGCAGTACTTC.

This clonotype appeared once. Since the CDR3 does not end with the conserved phenylalanine or tryptophan, this likely comes from a read error. No DNA is shown, since the ends of the CDR3 on it are uncertain; the CDR3 is the one TCRdb lists. This rearrangement joins TRBV29-1 to TRBJ1-1. Germline loops: CDR1 SQVTM, CDR2 ANQGSEA. The CDR3 is 10 amino acids in total, end residues counted. CDR3 in amino acids: CSVEDPDTYY.

This clonotype was counted many times. The chain combines TRBV6-1 with TRBJ1-5, with D unresolved. Germline V CDR1 and CDR2: MNHNS, SASEGT. V was clipped by 0 bases and J by 0 bases, with 9 bases between them. The CDR3 spans 16 residues. In nucleotides, the CDR3 is TGTGCCAGCAGTGAAGCACCCGGGGTTAGCAATCAGCCCCAGCATTTT. Translation: CASSEAPGVSNQPQHF.

The rearrangement links TRBV5-6 to TRBJ2-7; 10 bases are a match to TRBD2. V shed 3 bases and J 3 bases; nucleotides not matched to a gene: 3. This CDR3 has 14 residues. The V gene's germline CDR1 is SGHDT and CDR2 YYEEEE. DNA for the CDR3: TGTGCCAGCAGCTCGGGACTAGCGAACTACGAGCAGTACTTC. Translation gives CASSSGLANYEQYF.

The gene calls are TRBV9 and TRBJ2-5; TRBD1 matches at 9 bases. Germline V gives CDR1 SGDLS, CDR2 YYNGEE. J was trimmed by 0 bases and V by 0 bases; bases with no gene match: 3. This CDR3 is 16 amino acids long. The DNA of the CDR3 is TGTGCCAGCAGCGTAGGCGGGACAGGGTACCAAGAGACCCAGTACTTC. Its protein product is CASSVGGTGYQETQYF.

Details on this clonotype: This clone may be a read error of a much larger clone one base away. V is TRBV6-5 and J is TRBJ1-2; TRBD1 matches at 8 bases. The V and J ends lost 6 bases and 0 bases, in that order; junction bases with no gene match: 3. CDR3 size: 14 residues. Germline-derived CDR1 and CDR2 are MNHEY and SVGAGI. CDR3 loop: CASSTGQANYGYTF. CDR3 nucleotides: TGTGCCAGCAGCACGGGACAGGCTAACTATGGCTACACCTTC.

The V gene is TRBV19, the J gene TRBJ2-5; perhaps D is TRBD1 or TRBD2 (5 bases each). Germline V gene lookup returns CDR1 LNHDA and CDR2 SQIVND (reference sequence). V shed 3 bases and J shed 4 bases, with 6 bases lying between them. The CDR3 has 12 residues. CDR3 in DNA: TGTGCCAGTAGTATGAGGGGAGAGACCCAGTACTTC. It codes for CASSMRGETQYF.

The chain joins TRBV19 to TRBJ2-7; no definite D call. The V end lost 10 bases, the J end lost 2 bases, and 15 bases lay between the germline ends. Germline V lookup: CDR1 LNHDA, CDR2 SQIVND (reference sequence). CDR3 length: 13 amino acids. CDR3 in DNA: TGTGCCACTATCAATTGGCAGCCCTACGAGCAGTACTTC. Translated, it gives CATINWQPYEQYF.

The chain links TRBV7-3 to TRBJ2-2; D perhaps matches TRBD1 (6 bases). CDR3 length: 14 amino acids. In germline, CDR1 is SGHTA, CDR2 FQGTGA. V dropped 2 bases and J dropped 6 bases, with 10 bases sitting between them. CDR3: CASSLLQGPGELFF. For the CDR3, the DNA is TGTGCCAGCAGCTTATTACAGGGTCCCGGGGAGCTGTTTTTT.

This clonotype was counted between two and nine times. V gene TRBV29-1 combines with J gene TRBJ1-1; D unclear. This CDR3 has 14 residues. Between the trimmed V and J ends, which lost 6 bases and 6 bases, there was a span of 20 bases. CDR1 is SQVTM and CDR2 is ANQGSEA in the germline V gene. Here the CDR3 reads CSVKVGNELAEAFF. The CDR3 DNA is TGCAGCGTCAAGGTGGGAAACGAGTTGGCTGAAGCTTTCTTT.

The genes are TRBV29-1 and TRBJ1-2, with a possible D match to TRBD1 (5 bases). The CDR3 spans 13 residues. The V and J ends lost 4 bases and 5 bases respectively, with 14 bases between them. In germline, CDR1 is SQVTM, CDR2 ANQGSEA. CDR3 sequence: CSVGVGAEYGYTF. The CDR3 nucleotides are TGCAGCGTTGGGGTTGGGGCAGAATATGGCTACACCTTC.

This clonotype occurred a few times. The chain has TRBV7-9 and TRBJ2-7; D is undetermined. CDR3 length equals 12 residues. The V end was cut by 1 base, the J end by 4 bases, with 5 bases between. From germline, CDR1 is SEHNR and CDR2 FQNEAQ (reference sequence). The CDR3 here is CASSLVQYEQYF. DNA for the CDR3: TGTGCCAGCAGCTTAGTCCAGTACGAGCAGTACTTC. The full variable domain, with the rest looked up from reference TRBV7-9 and TRBJ2-7, is DTGVSQNPRHKITKRGQNVTFRCDPISEHNRLYWYRQTLGQGPEFLTYFQNEAQLEKSRLLSDRFSAERPKGSFSTLEIQRTEQGDSAMYLCASSLVQYEQYFGPGTRLTVT.

The J gene is TRBJ1-2, the V gene TRBV20-1; 10 nucleotides line up with TRBD1. The CDR3 extends over 14 amino acids. Germline CDR1 reads DFQATT; CDR2 reads SNEGSKA (reference sequence). Losses at the gene ends were 6 bases for V and 10 bases for J; bases not matched to a gene: 14. The chain's CDR3 is CSAPHSGTGDAYTF. The DNA for the CDR3 is TGCAGTGCCCCACATTCCGGGACAGGGGACGCCTACACCTTC.

This clonotype has only a few counts. The V call is TRBV4-1, the J call TRBJ2-2; 7 nucleotides match TRBD1. CDR3 length: 14 amino acids. Germline V gene data show CDR1 as MGHRA and CDR2 as YSYEKL. V was pared by 7 bases and J by 5 bases, with 7 bases of the junction left unmatched. As DNA, the CDR3 is TGCGCCAGCAAGGGCAGGGGGAGAACCGGGGAGCTGTTTTTT. Translated, it gives CASKGRGRTGELFF.

The sample holds many counts of this clonotype. The chain recombines TRBV5-6 with TRBJ2-1, with TRBD2 matching over 7 bases. The V and J ends lost 0 bases and 0 bases, in that order; junction bases with no gene match: 6. Germline V gene sequence: CDR1 SGHDT, CDR2 YYEEEE. The CDR3 is 17 residues long. The CDR3 region is CASSLVRGGSSYNEQFF. CDR3 nucleotides: TGTGCCAGCAGCTTGGTGCGGGGCGGGAGCTCCTACAATGAGCAGTTCTTC.

This clonotype has just one count. This CDR3 reads CASSVSQGAIYEQYF. Here the CDR3 DNA reads TGTGCCAGCAGTGTCAGTCAGGGGGCCATCTACGAGCAGTACTTC. The V and J genes are TRBV28 and TRBJ2-7, with 8 positions matching TRBD1. This CDR3 has 15 residues. J lost 3 bases, V lost 5 bases, and 9 bases had no gene match. Germline lookup yields CDR1 MDHEN and CDR2 SYDVKM.

This clonotype was seen more than once but under ten times. The rearrangement uses TRBV29-1 and TRBJ2-7; 10 nucleotides line up with TRBD1. Germline V gives CDR1 SQVTM, CDR2 ANQGSEA. The CDR3 is made up of 14 amino acids. Trimming cost V 0 bases and J 5 bases; bases outside gene matches: 4. CDR3 loop: CSVEDGTGVNEQYF. The CDR3 DNA sequence: TGCAGCGTTGAAGATGGGACAGGGGTGAACGAGCAGTACTTC.

The rearrangement uses TRBV20-1 and TRBJ2-3; 10 bases align to TRBD2. The CDR3 consists of 14 residues. Germline trimming cut 5 bases from V and 6 bases from J; bases unmatched to any gene: 8. Germline CDR1 and CDR2: DFQATT and SNEGSKA (reference sequence). As DNA, the CDR3 is TGCAGTGCTGGCGCTAGCGGGAGCGGGGATACGCAGTATTTT. Translated, it gives CSAGASGSGDTQYF.

This clonotype was observed at least ten times. The J gene is TRBJ2-5, the V gene TRBV4-1; possibly TRBD1 for D (6 bases). Trimming removed 4 bases from V and 5 bases from J, with 14 bases in between. This CDR3 is built from 14 residues. Per germline, CDR1 MGHRA and CDR2 YSYEKL. The CDR3 bases are TGCGCCAGCAGCCGAGCCCAGGGGCGGGAGACCCAGTACTTC. As protein: CASSRAQGRETQYF.

V and J are TRBV29-1 and TRBJ2-7, with D unresolved. Per germline, CDR1 SQVTM and CDR2 ANQGSEA. Between the trimmed V and J ends, which lost 3 bases and 3 bases, there was a span of 12 bases. The CDR3 sequence is 13 residues long. The CDR3 sequence: CSVEVLDGYEQYF. CDR3 sequence (DNA): TGCAGCGTTGAGGTACTGGACGGCTACGAGCAGTACTTC.